A single sample gave rise to the 25 T cell receptor beta chains below, sequenced in a study of T cell changes during pregnancy in multiple sclerosis. TCRdb's copy holds only in-frame clones and misses some; the assay was immunoSEQ multiplex PCR. The sample holds about 60,000 clones; approximately 90% are singletons and the top ten take roughly 0.76%. Sequenced here: CD4+ T cells from peripheral blood mononuclear cells, sampled in the first trimester of pregnancy. The receptors derive from a female donor with multiple sclerosis, enrolled in a pregnancy study.

This chain links TRBV5-1 with TRBJ2-6; the D gene is possibly TRBD1 (6 bases). V dropped 5 bases and J dropped 1 base, with 13 bases sitting between them. The CDR3 runs 16 residues. The germline CDR1 and CDR2 sequences are SGHRS and YFSETQ. The CDR3 here is CASSGQISSGANVLTF. The CDR3 DNA reads as TGCGCCAGCAGTGGACAGATCAGTTCTGGGGCCAACGTCCTGACTTTC.

This rearrangement joins TRBV27 to TRBJ1-2; D unclear. Germline V CDR1 and CDR2: MNHEY, SMNVEV (reference sequence). Trimming removed 4 bases at V and 2 bases at J, with 14 bases between. This CDR3 has 15 residues. The CDR3 loop is CASSSLEDHNYGYTF. CDR3 DNA: TGTGCCAGCAGTTCGTTGGAGGATCACAACTATGGCTACACCTTC.

The V and J genes are TRBV19 and TRBJ1-2, with 8 bases matching TRBD1. CDR1 is LNHDA, CDR2 SQIVND, per germline (reference sequence). The CDR3 has 14 residues. J gave up 3 bases and V 5 bases, and 5 bases lay outside the gene matches. The CDR3 loop is CASSVPTGDYGYTF. CDR3 sequence (DNA): TGTGCCAGTAGTGTCCCGACAGGGGACTATGGCTACACCTTC.

Worth noting for this clone: The same CDR3 can be traced to other DNA sequences in this sample. V and J are TRBV7-9 and TRBJ1-1, with unresolved D. Germline CDR1 and CDR2: SEHNR and FQNEAQ (reference sequence). This CDR3 spans 14 amino acids. V gave up 3 bases and J gave up 3 bases, with 11 bases separating them. The CDR3 region is CASSFTGVYTEAFF. The CDR3 DNA sequence: TGTGCCAGCAGCTTCACCGGGGTTTACACTGAAGCTTTCTTT. Complete variable domain (other parts from reference TRBV7-9 and TRBJ1-1): DTGVSQNPRHKITKRGQNVTFRCDPISEHNRLYWYRQTLGQGPEFLTYFQNEAQLEKSRLLSDRFSAERPKGSFSTLEIQRTEQGDSAMYLCASSFTGVYTEAFFGQGTRLTVV.

The chain links TRBV2 to TRBJ1-2; 7 bases agree with TRBD1. J lost 0 bases, V lost 0 bases, and 1 base had no gene match. Per germline, CDR1 SNHLY and CDR2 FYNNEI. The CDR3 extends over 15 amino acids. This CDR3 is CASSEAGQANYGYTF. As DNA, the CDR3 is TGTGCCAGCAGTGAAGCTGGACAGGCTAACTATGGCTACACCTTC.

The DNA of the CDR3 is TGCGCCAGCAGCCTAGATCAGGGGAACACTGAAGCTTTCTTT. As protein: CASSLDQGNTEAFF. The chain uses TRBV5-1 and TRBJ1-1; possibly TRBD1 for D (5 bases). This CDR3 spans 14 amino acids. V shed 4 bases and J shed 1 base, with 11 bases lying between them. The V gene's germline CDR1 is SGHRS and CDR2 YFSETQ.

This chain joins TRBV5-5 and TRBJ1-3; D may be TRBD1 (5 bases). This CDR3 is built from 16 residues. The germline gives CDR1 SGHKS, CDR2 YYEKEE (reference sequence). V gave up 4 bases and J gave up 0 bases, with 14 bases separating them. CDR3 DNA sequence: TGTGCCAGCAGCAATCCGGGGGGGAGCTCTGGAAACACCATATATTTT. Its protein product is CASSNPGGSSGNTIYF.

The genes are TRBV9 and TRBJ1-2; D might be TRBD1 (5 bases). V gave up 0 bases and J gave up 6 bases, with 9 bases separating them. Germline CDR1 SGDLS, CDR2 YYNGEE. The CDR3 has 13 residues. CDR3 DNA: TGTGCCAGCAGCGTAGGGGGCTCTGATGGCTACACCTTC. Residues: CASSVGGSDGYTF. The entire variable domain, with the rest obtained from reference TRBV9 and TRBJ1-2, is as follows: DSGVTQTPKHLITATGQRVTLRCSPRSGDLSVYWYQQSLDQGLQFLIQYYNGEERAKGNILERFSAQQFPDLHSELNLSSLELGDSALYFCASSVGGSDGYTFGSGTRLTVV.

The rearrangement uses TRBV5-8 and TRBJ1-1; 8 nucleotides match TRBD1. The CDR3 consists of 15 residues. With 4 bases clipped from V and 1 base from J, the junction kept 6 bases outside the gene matches. Germline-derived CDR1 and CDR2 are SGHTS and YDEGEE. Here the CDR3 reads CASSDYRGGNTEAFF. The CDR3 bases are TGTGCCAGCAGCGACTACAGGGGGGGGAACACTGAAGCTTTCTTT.

This chain joins TRBV2 and TRBJ1-4; D gene unclear. CDR3 length equals 15 residues. Trimming shortened V by 0 bases and J by 2 bases, and 7 bases separated the two germline ends. The germline CDR1 and CDR2 sequences are SNHLY and FYNNEI. The DNA of the CDR3 is TGTGCCAGCAGTGAAGCGCTAGTGACTAATGAAAAACTGTTTTTT. It yields the protein CASSEALVTNEKLFF.

This rearrangement joins TRBV5-1 to TRBJ2-3, with TRBD2 identical over 7 bases. V was pared by 4 bases and J by 0 bases, with 11 bases of the junction left unmatched. The CDR3 extends over 17 amino acids. Germline CDR1 and CDR2: SGHRS and YFSETQ. The CDR3 nucleotides read TGCGCCAGCAGCGACCTGCACGGGGGGAGAAGCACAGATACGCAGTATTTT. This sequence encodes CASSDLHGGRSTDTQYF.

This chain joins TRBV7-9 and TRBJ2-7, with D possibly TRBD1 on 6 matching bases. This CDR3 comprises 15 residues. Germline CDR1 reads SEHNR; CDR2 reads FQNEAQ (reference sequence). V was pared by 6 bases and J by 3 bases, with 18 bases between. CDR3 in DNA: TGTGCCAGCAGACAGGGCGGCCCTTTTGACTACGAGCAGTACTTC. Its protein is CASRQGGPFDYEQYF.

The chain has TRBV7-3 and TRBJ2-2; TRBD1 agrees at 10 bases. Germline loops: CDR1 SGHTA, CDR2 FQGTGA. The CDR3 runs 15 residues. J gave up 9 bases and V 3 bases, and 7 bases lay outside the gene matches. CDR3 protein: CASSFRDRGGRELFF. The CDR3 coding sequence is TGTGCCAGCAGCTTTAGGGACAGGGGCGGACGGGAGCTGTTTTTT.

DNA for the CDR3: TGTGCCACGCGGGGGATAAGCAGGGGAAACTATGGCTACACCTTC. This gives the protein CATRGISRGNYGYTF. V gene TRBV6-5 combines with J gene TRBJ1-2, with a tentative D call TRBD1 (6 bases). V dropped 10 bases and J dropped 2 bases, with 20 bases sitting between them. CDR3 size: 15 residues. Germline V lookup: CDR1 MNHEY, CDR2 SVGAGI.

This clone was seen a single time. This chain connects TRBV4-3 to TRBJ2-3; 8 nucleotides agree with TRBD2. V lost 1 base and J lost 6; bases outside the gene matches: 6. The length of the CDR3 is 15 residues. Germline CDR1 is LGHNA and CDR2 is YSLEER. The CDR3 spells CASSQGTGGTDTQYF. DNA of the CDR3: TGCGCCAGCAGCCAAGGCACGGGGGGGACGGATACGCAGTATTTT.

The genes are TRBV6-1 and TRBJ1-4; 8 bases are a match to TRBD1. This CDR3 spans 15 amino acids. Germline assignment: CDR1 MNHNS and CDR2 SASEGT. Trimming at V came to 7 bases and at J to 0 bases, leaving 4 bases not matched to a gene. CDR3 sequence reads: CASTGQGPTNEKLFF. The CDR3 DNA reads TGTGCCAGCACAGGACAGGGCCCAACTAATGAAAAACTGTTTTTT.

The chain has TRBV7-8 and TRBJ2-7; 8 bases are shared with TRBD2. V shed 4 bases and J 4 bases; nucleotides not matched to a gene: 6. Germline CDR1 reads SGHVS; CDR2 reads FQNEAQ. This CDR3 has 14 amino acids. DNA for the CDR3: TGTGCCAGCAGCTGGACGGGGGGGCGGTACGAGCAGTACTTC. Protein: CASSWTGGRYEQYF.

V is TRBV15 and J is TRBJ2-5; 9 nucleotides agree with TRBD2. Germline V gives CDR1 LNHNV, CDR2 YYDKDF (reference sequence). Trimming removed 0 bases from V and 5 bases from J; junction bases left unmatched: 10. The CDR3 runs to 17 residues. The CDR3 protein is CATSREGGGGGAETQYF. The CDR3 DNA follows: TGTGCCACCAGCAGAGAAGGGGGTGGCGGGGGGGCTGAGACCCAGTACTTC.

The CDR3 spells CASSHRQGGNYGYTF. The CDR3, as DNA: TGTGCCAGCAGCCACCGACAGGGGGGAAACTATGGCTACACCTTC. The chain links TRBV7-2 to TRBJ1-2, with 9 bases lining up with TRBD1. The CDR3 totals 15 residues. From germline, CDR1 is SGHTA and CDR2 FQGNSA. The V segment lost 5 bases and the J segment 2 bases; nucleotides outside the gene matches: 6.

V gene TRBV12-5 combines with J gene TRBJ1-2; D might be TRBD1 (5 bases). The V gene lost 3 bases and the J gene lost 2 bases, with 13 bases spanning the gap. Germline V gives CDR1 LGHNT, CDR2 FRNRAP. CDR3 length: 15 amino acids. The CDR3: CASGLIRGLNYGYTF. The DNA for the CDR3 is TGTGCTAGTGGTTTAATAAGGGGACTCAACTATGGCTACACCTTC.

The J gene is TRBJ2-7, the V gene TRBV4-1, with 7 bases lining up with TRBD1. The CDR3 covers 14 residues. CDR1 MGHRA and CDR2 YSYEKL come from the germline V gene. Trimming took 4 bases from V and 2 from J; bases not matched to a gene: 5. The CDR3 is CASSLGDSPYEQYF. The CDR3 coding sequence is TGCGCCAGCAGCCTTGGGGACAGTCCCTACGAGCAGTACTTC.

This clone was seen more than once but under ten times. The chain joins TRBV28 to TRBJ2-2, with 8 bases lining up with TRBD2. The V and J ends lost 1 base and 7 bases, in that order; junction bases with no gene match: 11. Germline V lookup: CDR1 MDHEN, CDR2 SYDVKM. The CDR3 covers 17 residues. As DNA, the CDR3 is TGTGCCAGCAGTTTATTCGGCGCGGGGGGAAGTCTCGGGGAGCTGTTTTTT. It codes for CASSLFGAGGSLGELFF.

This chain uses TRBV5-4 with TRBJ1-1, with D uncertain. V lost 3 bases and J 6 bases, leaving 12 bases between the germline ends. The germline CDR1 and CDR2 sequences are SGHNT and YYREEE (reference sequence). The CDR3 sequence is 13 residues long. CDR3 in amino acids: CASSSTVPSEAFF. CDR3 nucleotides: TGTGCCAGCAGCTCCACGGTCCCTTCTGAAGCTTTCTTT.

This chain joins TRBV2 and TRBJ1-4; D uncertain. Germline assignment: CDR1 SNHLY and CDR2 FYNNEI. This CDR3 is 14 amino acids long. The V end lost 4 bases, the J end lost 0 bases, and 6 bases lay between the germline ends. CDR3 protein: CASSGGATNEKLFF. In nucleotides, the CDR3 is TGTGCCAGCAGTGGTGGAGCAACTAATGAAAAACTGTTTTTT.

The CDR3 is CASSWSPMNTEAFF. For the CDR3, the DNA is TGTGCCAGCAGCTGGAGTCCAATGAACACTGAAGCTTTCTTT. V usage is TRBV5-6 and J usage is TRBJ1-1; D ambiguous. The CDR3 is made up of 14 amino acids. CDR1 SGHDT and CDR2 YYEEEE come from the germline V gene. Deletions cut 3 bases from V and 0 bases from J, with 9 bases between.